This T cell receptor beta chain originates from a study of CD8 T cells in ankylosing spondylitis. General observations from the study: Disease-linked clones bore a CD8+ phenotype, appearing relatively rarely in peripheral blood. Past studies reported some motif variants in reactive arthritis synovial fluid and blood. Disease-linked clones reportedly concentrated significantly in matched ankylosing spondylitis synovial fluid.

This clonotype has a count of ten or more. The antigen is not known. Quantitative barcoded 5'-RACE was used to prepare TCR beta libraries. TCRdb processed the 5' RACE reads anew with MiXCR; each CDR3 protein has one entry. The sample has fewer than 200,000 distinct CDR3 sequences; about 20% are singletons. The CDR3 is 10 residues long. Germline values: CDR1 DFQATT, CDR2 SNEGSKA (reference sequence). The V end lost 5 bases, the J end lost 7 bases, and 8 bases lay between the germline ends. The gene calls are TRBV20-1 and TRBJ1-1; D is ambiguous. Specimen: blood, either unsorted or a sorted T cell fraction (not recorded which). The source is a male donor between 5 and 29 years old with ankylosing spondylitis or in good health (not recorded which). CDR3 sequence: CSADPVEAFF. As DNA, the CDR3 is TGCAGTGCTGACCCGGTTGAAGCTTTCTTT.